This record covers a single T cell receptor (beta chain). This sample was included in a study of T cell changes during pregnancy in multiple sclerosis. Method: immunoSEQ multiplex PCR; TCRdb's copy keeps in-frame clones and lacks some. Altogether tens of thousands of clones are present, roughly 90% being singletons, with the ten largest covering around 4.3%. The sequence came from a female donor with multiple sclerosis, enrolled in a pregnancy study. This material consisted of CD8+ T cells from peripheral blood mononuclear cells, taken after pregnancy.

This CDR3 is CASSLTGGGSHTEQFF. The CDR3 nucleotides read TGTGCCAGCAGCCTCACGGGCGGGGGGTCGCACACTGAGCAGTTCTTC. The chain employs TRBV7-3 and TRBJ2-1; 8 bases agree with TRBD2. Per the germline V gene, CDR1 is SGHTA and CDR2 is FQGTGA. The CDR3 runs 16 residues. V trimming: 5 bases; J trimming: 9 bases; junction bases outside the gene matches: 15. The full variable domain, rest sourced from reference TRBV7-3 and TRBJ2-1, is GAGVSQTPSNKVTEKGKYVELRCDPISGHTALYWYRQSLGQGPEFLIYFQGTGAADDSGLPNDRFFAVRPEGSVSTLKIQRTERGDSAVYLCASSLTGGGSHTEQFFGPGTRLTVL.